This TCR beta chain was documented in a study of T cell repertoires in cytomegalovirus infection. About the study: CMV infection together with matching HLA type was indicated by public TCR beta signatures. Study observations and caveats: Individuals carrying CMV plus the relevant HLA were identified by cumulative frequency of public TCR beta families. HLA-C-restricted CMV clonotypes gave the most frequent clonotype in two of eight donors.

Comments on this clonotype: Its antigen is still unknown.

In TCRdb, the reads were re-called with MiXCR into one record per CDR3 protein. This sample yields around 740,000 distinct CDR3 sequences, of which 35% are seen a single time; under 3% belongs to the top ten. This CDR3 spans 13 amino acids. The germline V and J ends were trimmed by 1 base and 17 bases, with 15 bases remaining between them. The germline CDR1 and CDR2 sequences are LNHDA and SQIVND (reference sequence). The sample was PBMCs. The chain carries TRBV19 and TRBJ1-6; D uncertain. The receptor's source is a human donor in good health (CMV status not recorded). Some clones in this sample may be carry-over from other donors' samples. This CDR3 is CASSIGGAASVHF. The DNA for the CDR3 is TGTGCCAGTAGTATAGGAGGCGCAGCGTCTGTCCACTTT.